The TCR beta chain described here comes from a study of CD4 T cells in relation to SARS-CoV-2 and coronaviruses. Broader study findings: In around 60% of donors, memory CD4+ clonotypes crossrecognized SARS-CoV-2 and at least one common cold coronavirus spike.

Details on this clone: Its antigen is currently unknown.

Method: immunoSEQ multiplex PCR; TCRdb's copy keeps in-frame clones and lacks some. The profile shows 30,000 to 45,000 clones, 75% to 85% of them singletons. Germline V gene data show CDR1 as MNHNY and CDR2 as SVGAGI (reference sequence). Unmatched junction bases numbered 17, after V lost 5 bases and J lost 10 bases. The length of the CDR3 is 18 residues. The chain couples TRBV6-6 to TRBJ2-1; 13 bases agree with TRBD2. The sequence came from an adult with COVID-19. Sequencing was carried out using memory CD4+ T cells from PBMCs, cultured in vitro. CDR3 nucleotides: TGTGCCAGCAGTCCCCCCGGCAGAGGGACTAGCGGGATAAGCGAGCAGTTCTTC. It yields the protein CASSPPGRGTSGISEQFF.